The 20 T cell receptor beta chains below come from one sample, sequenced in a study of OX40 agonist ivuxolimab in advanced cancers. Data came from immunoSEQ multiplex PCR; TCRdb stores just in-frame clones and leaves some out. Of 100,000 to 150,000 clones listed, around 90% were seen once; the top ten hold 0.7% to 0.85%. The sample was CD4+ or CD8+ T cells sorted from blood, taken in a trial of the OX40 agonist ivuxolimab. The receptors come from an adult with an advanced solid tumor such as melanoma, head and neck, liver or kidney cancer.

The gene calls are TRBV5-1 and TRBJ2-3; no clear D. In germline, CDR1 is SGHRS, CDR2 YFSETQ. This CDR3 comprises 14 residues. Trimming pared 4 bases from V and 1 base from J, leaving 10 bases between. The CDR3 is CASSPTTGTDTQYF. CDR3 DNA sequence: TGCGCCAGCAGCCCCACCACAGGCACAGATACGCAGTATTTT.

In its sample, this clone was seen once. This chain joins TRBV18 and TRBJ1-5, with TRBD1 matching 9 bases. The V gene end was trimmed by 5 bases and the J gene end by 7 bases; junction bases not matched to a gene: 6. Per germline, CDR1 KGHSH and CDR2 LQKENI. The CDR3 consists of 14 residues. The CDR3 loop reads CASSLGQGEQPQHF. The CDR3 DNA follows: TGTGCCAGCTCATTGGGACAGGGAGAACAGCCCCAGCATTTT.

V and J are TRBV28 and TRBJ2-3, with 11 bases aligning to TRBD2. The CDR3 loop spans 16 amino acids. V gave up 4 bases and J gave up 7 bases; unmatched junction bases: 10. CDR1 is MDHEN, CDR2 SYDVKM, per germline. The CDR3 coding sequence is TGTGCCAGCAGTTCGGGACTAGCGGAGATCTCTCATACGCAGTATTTT. Encoded protein: CASSSGLAEISHTQYF. Looking up the rest from reference TRBV28 and TRBJ2-3 gives the full variable domain: DVKVTQSSRYLVKRTGEKVFLECVQDMDHENMFWYRQDPGLGLRLIYFSYDVKMKEKGDIPEGYSVSREKKERFSLILESASTNQTSMYLCASSSGLAEISHTQYFGPGTRLTVL.

V and J are TRBV12-5 and TRBJ1-3; D might be TRBD1 (5 bases). This CDR3 spans 15 amino acids. CDR1 and CDR2 from the germline V gene are LGHNT and FRNRAP. Trimming cost V 6 bases and J 8 bases, with 20 bases left between them. The CDR3 sequence is CASGSGTVEAHTIYF. In DNA, the CDR3 is TGTGCTAGTGGCTCCGGGACCGTCGAAGCTCACACCATATATTTT.

The chain combines TRBV28 with TRBJ2-7; 10 bases map to TRBD1. Germline V gene lookup returns CDR1 MDHEN and CDR2 SYDVKM. There are 16 residues in the CDR3. Trimming cost V 5 bases and J 2 bases; bases outside gene matches: 9. As DNA, the CDR3 is TGTGCCAGCAGTGAACCCGCCGGGACAGGGGCCTACGAGCAGTACTTC. It encodes CASSEPAGTGAYEQYF.

This rearrangement joins TRBV21-1 to TRBJ2-5; the table's D call of TRBD1 was not tested on the DNA. TRBV21-1 is listed as a pseudogene. The CDR3 loop spans 16 amino acids. CDR3 DNA: TGTGCCAGCAGCATACCCGGGACAGGGAGGATTGAGACCCAGTACTTC. Amino acids: CASSIPGTGRIETQYF.

The V and J genes are TRBV6-1 and TRBJ2-1; D call uncertain. The germline CDR1 and CDR2 sequences are MNHNS and SASEGT. V dropped 6 bases and J dropped 5 bases, with 5 bases sitting between them. The CDR3 has 11 residues. The chain's CDR3 is CASRRDNEQFF. The CDR3 region has the DNA TGTGCCAGCAGACGGGACAATGAGCAGTTCTTC.

This chain joins TRBV7-2 and TRBJ2-1; possibly TRBD2 for D (5 bases). Between the trimmed V and J ends, which lost 1 base and 1 base, there was a span of 20 bases. CDR1 and CDR2 from the germline V gene are SGHTA and FQGNSA. The CDR3 has 19 amino acids. CDR3 in DNA: TGTGCCAGCAGCTTAGTCGCCGCGAGGGTAGTCGGTTCCTACAATGAGCAGTTCTTC. This gives the protein CASSLVAARVVGSYNEQFF. Drawing the rest from reference TRBV7-2 and TRBJ2-1, the complete variable domain is GAGVSQSPSNKVTEKGKDVELRCDPISGHTALYWYRQSLGQGLEFLIYFQGNSAPDKSGLPSDRFSAERTGGSVSTLTIQRTQQEDSAVYLCASSLVAARVVGSYNEQFFGPGTRLTVL.

The chain recombines TRBV6-5 with TRBJ1-5; D unresolved. Trimming took off 5 bases at V and 4 bases at J, with 12 bases between the two ends. This CDR3 comprises 14 residues. Per the germline V gene, CDR1 is MNHEY and CDR2 is SVGAGI. DNA for the CDR3: TGTGCCAGCAGTGGAAACACGGTTAATCAGCCCCAGCATTTT. Its translation: CASSGNTVNQPQHF.

The gene calls are TRBV6-6 and TRBJ1-5, with TRBD1 matching 7 bases. V gave up 4 bases and J gave up 3 bases; unmatched junction bases: 9. This CDR3 comprises 16 residues. The V gene's germline CDR1 is MNHNY and CDR2 SVGAGI (reference sequence). For the CDR3, the DNA is TGTGCCAGCAGTTCAAGGACAGGAATTGTCAATCAGCCCCAGCATTTT. Protein: CASSSRTGIVNQPQHF.

This chain's CDR3 is CASSGDNYGYTF. In nucleotides, the CDR3 is TGTGCCAGCAGCGGTGACAACTATGGCTACACCTTC. The V call is TRBV7-8, the J call TRBJ1-2, with D hard to call. The CDR3 length is 12 residues. V lost 5 bases and J lost 2, with 6 bases in between. CDR1 is SGHVS, CDR2 FQNEAQ, per germline.

The rearrangement uses TRBV5-1 and TRBJ2-2; D tentatively fits TRBD1 or TRBD2 (6 bases each). V lost 3 bases and J lost 0, with 12 bases in between. Germline V gene lookup returns CDR1 SGHRS and CDR2 YFSETQ. This CDR3 region has 16 residues. The DNA for the CDR3 is TGCGCCAGCAGCTCGGGGGCGACAGCGAACACCGGGGAGCTGTTTTTT. Translating gives CASSSGATANTGELFF.

The V and J genes are TRBV19 and TRBJ1-2; D gene uncertain. Germline V gene sequence: CDR1 LNHDA, CDR2 SQIVND (reference sequence). V lost 7 bases to trimming and J lost 3 bases, with 12 bases between them. CDR3 length: 13 amino acids. CDR3 protein: CASTTESYYGYTF. DNA for the CDR3: TGTGCCAGTACCACCGAGAGCTACTATGGCTACACCTTC. The whole variable domain, filled in from reference TRBV19 and TRBJ1-2, reads DGGITQSPKYLFRKEGQNVTLSCEQNLNHDAMYWYRQDPGQGLRLIYYSQIVNDFQKGDIAEGYSVSREKKESFPLTVTSAQKNPTAFYLCASTTESYYGYTFGSGTRLTVV.

The chain has TRBV5-1 and TRBJ2-5, with a weak D call TRBD1 (6 bases). The CDR3 is 16 amino acids. Germline CDR1 and CDR2: SGHRS and YFSETQ. Trimming took 0 bases from V and 1 from J, leaving 13 bases between them. CDR3 sequence reads: CASSLAGDMLQETQYF. The CDR3 nucleotides read TGCGCCAGCAGCTTGGCCGGGGACATGCTCCAAGAGACCCAGTACTTC. Complete variable domain (other parts from reference TRBV5-1 and TRBJ2-5): KAGVTQTPRYLIKTRGQQVTLSCSPISGHRSVSWYQQTPGQGLQFLFEYFSETQRNKGNFPGRFSGRQFSNSRSEMNVSTLELGDSALYLCASSLAGDMLQETQYFGPGTRLLVL.

The CDR3 spells CASSSTQGRGEQFF. DNA of the CDR3: TGCGCCAGCAGCTCGACCCAGGGTAGGGGTGAGCAGTTCTTC. The chain is built from TRBV5-1 and TRBJ2-1; D possibly corresponds to TRBD1 (5 bases). The germline gives CDR1 SGHRS, CDR2 YFSETQ. Trimming removed 3 bases from V and 9 bases from J, with 16 bases in between. The CDR3 totals 14 residues.

The chain recombines TRBV19 with TRBJ2-1; D uncertain. Germline V gives CDR1 LNHDA, CDR2 SQIVND (reference sequence). V dropped 0 bases and J dropped 6 bases, with 9 bases sitting between them. CDR3 length equals 14 residues. This CDR3 reads CASSIDRQANEQFF. CDR3 nucleotides: TGTGCCAGTAGTATAGATCGGCAGGCCAATGAGCAGTTCTTC.

The gene calls are TRBV19 and TRBJ1-1, with a tentative D call TRBD1 (5 bases). The CDR3 is 17 residues long. V was pared by 1 base and J by 1 base, with 16 bases between. Germline V gene lookup returns CDR1 LNHDA and CDR2 SQIVND (reference sequence). CDR3 in DNA: TGTGCCAGTAGTATAGGCACCCTAGGGACGGGGAACACTGAAGCTTTCTTT. Protein sequence: CASSIGTLGTGNTEAFF.

The rearrangement joins TRBV4-1 to TRBJ2-1; no definite D call. CDR3 length: 11 residues. The V end was cut by 8 bases, the J end by 15 bases, with 17 bases between. Germline values: CDR1 MGHRA, CDR2 YSYEKL. The DNA of the CDR3 is TGCGCCAGCGGAGACTGGGCCAGCCCGTTCTTC. Protein product: CASGDWASPFF.

The gene calls are TRBV5-4 and TRBJ2-7; D is unresolved. CDR3 length equals 15 residues. V was cut by 4 bases and J by 2 bases, with 16 bases left in between. Looked up from germline, CDR1 is SGHNT and CDR2 is YYREEE (reference sequence). The CDR3 spells CASSPEVQRPYEQYF. The CDR3 nucleotides read TGTGCCAGCAGCCCCGAGGTCCAGCGCCCCTACGAGCAGTACTTC.

The rearrangement joins TRBV7-2 to TRBJ1-5; D ambiguous. CDR3 length: 16 amino acids. Looked up from germline, CDR1 is SGHTA and CDR2 is FQGNSA. The ends were cut back, 1 base at V and 1 base at J, with 11 bases in the middle. The CDR3 coding sequence is TGTGCCAGCAGCTTAGGGGGTATTACGAGCAATCAGCCCCAGCATTTT. This translates into CASSLGGITSNQPQHF.